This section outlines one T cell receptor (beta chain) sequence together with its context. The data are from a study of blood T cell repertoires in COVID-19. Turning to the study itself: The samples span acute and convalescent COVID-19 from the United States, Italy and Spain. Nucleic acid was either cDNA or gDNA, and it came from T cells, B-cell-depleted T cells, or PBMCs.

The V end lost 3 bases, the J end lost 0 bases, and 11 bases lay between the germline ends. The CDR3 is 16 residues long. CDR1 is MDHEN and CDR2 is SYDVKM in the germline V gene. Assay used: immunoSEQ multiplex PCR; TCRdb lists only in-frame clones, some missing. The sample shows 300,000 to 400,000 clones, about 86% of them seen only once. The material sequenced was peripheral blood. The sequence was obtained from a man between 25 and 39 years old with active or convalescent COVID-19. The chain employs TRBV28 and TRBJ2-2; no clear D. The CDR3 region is CASSLIDTPNTGELFF. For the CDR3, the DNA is TGTGCCAGCAGTTTGATCGACACACCGAACACCGGGGAGCTGTTTTTT.